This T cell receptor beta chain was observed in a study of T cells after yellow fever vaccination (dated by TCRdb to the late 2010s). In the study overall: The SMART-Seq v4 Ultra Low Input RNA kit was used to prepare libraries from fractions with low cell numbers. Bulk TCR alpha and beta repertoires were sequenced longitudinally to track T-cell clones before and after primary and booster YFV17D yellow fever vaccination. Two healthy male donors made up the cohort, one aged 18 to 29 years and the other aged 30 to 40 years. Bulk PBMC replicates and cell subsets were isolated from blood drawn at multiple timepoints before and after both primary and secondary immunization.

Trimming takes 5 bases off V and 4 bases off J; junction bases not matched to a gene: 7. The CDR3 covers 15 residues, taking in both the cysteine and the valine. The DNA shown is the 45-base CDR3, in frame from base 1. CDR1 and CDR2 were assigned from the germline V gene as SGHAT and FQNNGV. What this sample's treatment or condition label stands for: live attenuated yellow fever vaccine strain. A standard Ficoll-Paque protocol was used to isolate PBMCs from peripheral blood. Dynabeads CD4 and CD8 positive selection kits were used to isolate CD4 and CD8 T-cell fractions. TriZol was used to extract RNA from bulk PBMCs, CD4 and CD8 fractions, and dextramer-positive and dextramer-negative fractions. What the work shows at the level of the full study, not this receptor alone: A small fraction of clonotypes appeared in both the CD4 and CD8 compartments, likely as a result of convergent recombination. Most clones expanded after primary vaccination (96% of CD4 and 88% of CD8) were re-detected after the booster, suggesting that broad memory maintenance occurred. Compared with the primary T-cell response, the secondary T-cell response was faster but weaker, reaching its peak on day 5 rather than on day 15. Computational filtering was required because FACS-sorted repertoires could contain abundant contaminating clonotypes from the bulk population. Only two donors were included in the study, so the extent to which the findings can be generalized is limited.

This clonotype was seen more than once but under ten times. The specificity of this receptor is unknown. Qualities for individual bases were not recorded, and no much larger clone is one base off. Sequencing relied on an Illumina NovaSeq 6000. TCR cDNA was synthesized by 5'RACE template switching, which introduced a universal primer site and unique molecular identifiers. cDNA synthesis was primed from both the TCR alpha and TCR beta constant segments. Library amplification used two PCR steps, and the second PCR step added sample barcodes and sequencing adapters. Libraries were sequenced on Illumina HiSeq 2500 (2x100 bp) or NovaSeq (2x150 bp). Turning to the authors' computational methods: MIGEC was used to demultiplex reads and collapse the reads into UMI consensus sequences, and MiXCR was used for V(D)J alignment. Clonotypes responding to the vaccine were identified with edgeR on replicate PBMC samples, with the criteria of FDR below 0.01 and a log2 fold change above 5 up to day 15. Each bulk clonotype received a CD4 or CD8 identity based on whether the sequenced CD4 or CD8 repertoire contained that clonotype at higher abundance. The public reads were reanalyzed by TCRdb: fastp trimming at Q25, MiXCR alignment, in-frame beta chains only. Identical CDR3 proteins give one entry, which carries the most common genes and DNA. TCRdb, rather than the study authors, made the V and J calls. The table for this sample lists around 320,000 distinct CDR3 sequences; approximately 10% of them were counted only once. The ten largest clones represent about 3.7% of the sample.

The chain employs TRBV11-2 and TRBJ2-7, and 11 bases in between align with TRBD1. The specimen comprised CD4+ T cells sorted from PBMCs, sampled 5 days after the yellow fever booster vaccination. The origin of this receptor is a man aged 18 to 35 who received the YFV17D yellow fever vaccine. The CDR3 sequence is CASSVGGQGVYEQYV. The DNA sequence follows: TGTGCCAGCAGCGTAGGGGGACAGGGGGTGTACGAGCAGTACGTC.